Included here is one TCR beta chain sequence, with context. Its specificity is unknown. These data belong to a study of CD8+ T cells in alopecia areata. Findings and limits, study-wide: Scalp lesions, especially in alopecia totalis/universalis, had higher clonality than normal scalp.

It was cDNA, reverse transcribed from extracted RNA, that served as the sequencing template. The method was immunoSEQ multiplex PCR; TCRdb's version includes in-frame clones alone and lacks a portion of them. This table holds approximately 99,000 clones, 55% to 60% found once. Collected material from alopecia areata patients comprised lesional scalp punch biopsies and peripheral blood. There are 14 residues in the CDR3. V was cut by 0 bases and J by 4 bases, with 10 bases left in between. Per the germline V gene, CDR1 is SGDLS and CDR2 is YYNGEE. The source material was NKG2D-low CD8+ T cells sorted from blood. This receptor was identified in a human donor with alopecia areata. The chain combines TRBV9 with TRBJ1-1; D is undetermined. CDR3 sequence reads: CASSVVSGSTEAFF. In DNA, the CDR3 is TGTGCCAGCAGCGTAGTGAGTGGTAGCACTGAAGCTTTCTTT.